This record looks at one TCR beta chain sequence and its context. The antigen is not known. The repertoire was sequenced with immunoSEQ multiplex PCR; TCRdb's copy has only in-frame clones and lacks some. Among approximately 100,000 clones, 85% to 95% were seen once, and the ten largest hold around 11%. The sample is drawn from a study of siplizumab effects on memory and regulatory T cells. Study results and limitations: Naive T cells seemed more diverse than memory cells; they also seemed major alloresponse contributors. Of the alloreactive clones, only a minor fraction mapped to unstimulated subsets. Siplizumab, the agent tested, significantly reduced alloreactive sequences traceable to unstimulated CD4+ memory cells. Only a minority of proliferating CD4+ or CD8+ clones had an assignable naive or memory phenotype, with roughly 80-96% lacking one.

In germline, CDR1 is KGHSH, CDR2 LQKENI. This CDR3 has 14 amino acids. V lost 0 bases and J 3 bases, leaving 9 bases between the germline ends. Material: non-Treg CD4+ T cells sorted from blood. This chain connects TRBV18 to TRBJ2-7; D gene uncertain. The receptor was isolated from a human donor in good health. The CDR3 DNA is TGTGCCAGCTCACCACCTTCCCAGCGCTACGAGCAGTACTTC. Translation: CASSPPSQRYEQYF.